This T cell receptor beta chain was identified in a study of T cell responses to AZD1222 COVID-19 vaccine. The wider study: Some second doses came at about 4 weeks and others at about 12 weeks; these were pooled.

This clone was recorded only once. Libraries were prepared by immunoSEQ multiplex PCR; TCRdb keeps only in-frame clonotypes and omits some of them. The sample has 110,000 to 150,000 clones; around nine tenths are singletons. The sequencing used peripheral blood, collected on day 0 of AZD1222 vaccination. The source is an adult in good health.

The CDR3 sequence is CASSTGTGLQETQYF. Here the CDR3 DNA reads TGTGCCAGTAGTACGGGGACAGGCCTACAAGAGACCCAGTACTTC. The rearrangement uses TRBV19 and TRBJ2-5; 8 bases are shared with TRBD1. Germline V gene sequence: CDR1 LNHDA, CDR2 SQIVND (reference sequence). The CDR3 has 15 residues. J was trimmed by 2 bases and V by 4 bases; bases with no gene match: 6.